This T cell receptor beta chain was identified in a study of CD8+CD57+ T cells in acquired aplastic anemia. Whoever was chosen for sequencing had shown CD8+CD57+ cell expansion by flow cytometry. TCR beta VDJ and CDR3 profiles were obtained from a genomic DNA template. TCRdb re-derived calls from the reads in MiXCR, one entry per CDR3 protein. This repertoire shows roughly 500,000 distinct CDR3 sequences, about a third found once; its top ten account for 0.82%. There are 16 residues in the CDR3. Looked up from germline, CDR1 is ENHRY and CDR2 is SYGVKD. Study-wide results and limits: Patients shared just under 30 CD8+ CDR3 sequences with controls.

Only a few counts were recorded for this clonotype. The target antigen is unknown. The junction shows a germline mismatch at one end, possibly a read error. The source is a human donor with aplastic anemia. The chain carries TRBV10-3 and TRBJ1-6; D might be TRBD1 (5 bases). The sample consisted of sorted CD4+, CD8+, or CD8+CD57+ T cells (not recorded which) from PBMCs. CDR3 DNA sequence: TGTGCCAGCAGTGAAGCACCCGGGGCCCTCGGCTCACCCCTCCACTTT. This gives the protein CASSEAPGALGSPLHF.